The source of this TCR beta chain is a study of OX40 agonist ivuxolimab in advanced cancers. In the study overall: Ivuxolimab, an agonistic anti-OX40 (CD134) antibody, was given to patients. Patients achieving partial responses numbered three: one hepatocellular carcinoma case and two cutaneous melanoma cases. Study results and limitations: Expanded peripheral T cell antigen specificity was not determined. At doses 0.1 to 3.0 mg/kg, CD4+ and CD8+ clones expanded.

With regard to this clone: Its specificity is not known. Other DNA sequences in this sample translate to the same CDR3.

Trimming removed 0 bases at V and 3 bases at J, with 11 bases between. Germline CDR1 is GTSNPN and CDR2 is SVGIG (reference sequence). The CDR3 sequence is 14 residues long. Produced via immunoSEQ multiplex PCR; TCRdb's table is partial and in-frame only. Of approximately 35,000 clones in the sample, approximately 79% are singletons; the top ten hold roughly 11%. The chain combines TRBV30 with TRBJ1-2; maybe TRBD1 (5 bases). Sequences were derived from CD4+ or CD8+ T cells sorted from blood, sampled in a trial of the OX40 agonist ivuxolimab. The TCR sequence derives from an adult with an advanced solid tumor such as melanoma, head and neck, liver or kidney cancer. This CDR3 reads CAWSVDRGDYGYTF. The CDR3 DNA sequence: TGTGCCTGGAGTGTCGACAGAGGCGACTATGGCTACACCTTC.